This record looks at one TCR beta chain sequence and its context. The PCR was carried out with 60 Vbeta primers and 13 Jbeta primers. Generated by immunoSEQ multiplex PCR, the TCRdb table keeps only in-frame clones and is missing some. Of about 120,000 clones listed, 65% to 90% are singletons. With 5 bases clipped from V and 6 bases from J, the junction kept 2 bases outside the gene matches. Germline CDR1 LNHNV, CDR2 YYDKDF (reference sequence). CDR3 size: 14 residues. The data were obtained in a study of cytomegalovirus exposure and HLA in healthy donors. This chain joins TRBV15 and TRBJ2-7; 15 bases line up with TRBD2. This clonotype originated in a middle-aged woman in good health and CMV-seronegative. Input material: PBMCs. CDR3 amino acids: CATSVGLAGGEQYF. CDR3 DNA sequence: TGTGCCACCAGCGTGGGACTAGCGGGAGGCGAGCAGTACTTC.